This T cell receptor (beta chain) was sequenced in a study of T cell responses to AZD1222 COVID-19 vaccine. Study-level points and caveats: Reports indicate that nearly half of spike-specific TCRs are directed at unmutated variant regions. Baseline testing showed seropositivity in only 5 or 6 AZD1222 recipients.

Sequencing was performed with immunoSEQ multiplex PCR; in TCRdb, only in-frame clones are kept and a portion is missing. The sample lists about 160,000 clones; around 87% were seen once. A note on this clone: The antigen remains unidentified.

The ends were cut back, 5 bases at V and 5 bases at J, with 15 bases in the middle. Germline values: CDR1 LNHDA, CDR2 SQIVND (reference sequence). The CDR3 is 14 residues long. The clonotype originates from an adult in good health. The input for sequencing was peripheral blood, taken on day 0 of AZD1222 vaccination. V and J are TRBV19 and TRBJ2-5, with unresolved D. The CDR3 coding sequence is TGTGCCAGTAGTCCCCGGGCCTTATCCGAGACCCAGTACTTC. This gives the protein CASSPRALSETQYF.